Below, 19 T cell receptor beta chains from the same sample are listed, as sequenced in a study of T cell clonality in common variable immunodeficiency. Sequenced by immunoSEQ multiplex PCR; TCRdb stores in-frame clones only, minus some. The sample yields tens of thousands of clones, without any singletons. The sequenced material came from peripheral blood mononuclear cells. These receptors came from a person aged 18 to 69 in good health.

To note about this clone: The CDR3 extends 3 residues past the end of the read, so its final part is completed from the germline J gene. The chain recombines TRBV11-3 with TRBJ1-5; D unclear. The CDR3 sequence is 14 residues long. V was shortened by 5 bases and J by 7 bases, with 15 bases between the two germline ends. CDR1 and CDR2 (germline): SGHNT, YENEEA. CDR3 bases read: TGTGCCAGCAGCCTATGGGTAGGGTACCAGCCC. This gives the protein CASSLWVGYQP. In full, the CDR3 reads CASSLWVGYQPQHF.

This clone has at least ten counts. The read is 3 residues too short to cover the CDR3 end, so that end is filled in from the germline J gene. J is TRBJ1-5 and V is TRBV30, with 7 bases that match TRBD1. The CDR3 is made up of 15 amino acids. The germline V gene encodes CDR1 GTSNPN and CDR2 SVGIG (reference sequence). J gave up 6 bases and V 1 base, and 9 bases lay outside the gene matches. The CDR3: CAWSGGGGLGQPQHF. CDR3 DNA (partial): TGTGCCTGGAGTGGAGGGGGCGGGTTGGGTCAGCCC.

This clone has a count of ten or more. CDR3 residues: CASSLGEDTEAFF. The DNA read from the CDR3 is TGTGCCAGCAGCTTAGGTGAGGACACTGAA. V usage is TRBV7-8 and J usage is TRBJ1-1; D gene unclear. The read comes to an end 3 residues before the CDR3 does, leaving the germline J gene to fill in the end. The CDR3 is 13 amino acids. Trimming pared 1 base from V and 3 bases from J, leaving 6 bases between. Germline CDR1 reads SGHVS; CDR2 reads FQNEAQ.

This clone was detected ten times or more. Read data end 3 residues before the CDR3 end; the end is taken from the germline J gene. The V gene is TRBV9, the J gene TRBJ2-4; TRBD1 matches at 10 bases. Germline V CDR1 and CDR2: SGDLS, YYNGEE. Trimming cost V 0 bases and J 6 bases; bases outside gene matches: 6. This CDR3 contains 16 residues. CDR3 DNA, as far as it was read: TGTGCCAGCAGCGTAGGCAACCGGGACAGGGGAAACATT. It codes for CASSVGNRDRGNI. The entire CDR3 protein is CASSVGNRDRGNIQYF.

In its sample, this clone was seen many times. Coverage ceases 3 residues before the CDR3 finishes, and the germline J gene fills in the end. The chain has TRBV29-1 and TRBJ2-5; TRBD1 is a possible D gene (5 bases). Germline loops: CDR1 SQVTM, CDR2 ANQGSEA. V lost 1 base and J 4 bases, leaving 7 bases between the germline ends. This CDR3 spans 12 amino acids. The CDR3 region is CSVEGGGETQYF. CDR3 DNA, as far as it was read: TGCAGCGTTGAAGGGGGCGGAGAGACC.

The table lists this clone with many counts. The read gets to within 3 residues of the CDR3 end, and the germline J gene fills in the rest. The chain has TRBV11-2 and TRBJ2-2; D unclear. CDR1 and CDR2 from the germline V gene are SGHAT and FQNNGV. V lost 2 bases and J lost 5, with 3 bases in between. There are 12 residues in the CDR3. The chain's CDR3 is CASSLSTGELFF. Partial CDR3 DNA: TGTGCCAGCAGCTTATCGACCGGGGAG.

This clone has a count of ten or more. The CDR3 extends 3 residues past the end of the read, so its final part is completed from the germline J gene. V and J are TRBV5-1 and TRBJ2-4, with 8 bases fitting TRBD2. CDR1 is SGHRS and CDR2 is YFSETQ in the germline V gene. With 4 bases clipped from V and 0 bases from J, the junction kept 9 bases outside the gene matches. The CDR3 is 17 amino acids. CDR3 sequence: CASSSERGPLAKNIQYF. The CDR3 DNA, read in part, is TGCGCCAGCAGCAGCGAGCGGGGGCCGTTAGCCAAAAACATT.

This clone was recorded many times. The read halts 3 residues ahead of the CDR3 end, with the missing end drawn from the germline J gene. The gene calls are TRBV18 and TRBJ2-1; a weak D match, TRBD1 (6 bases). Germline assignment: CDR1 KGHSH and CDR2 LQKENI. This CDR3 spans 15 amino acids. Trimming cost V 5 bases and J 4 bases, with 15 bases left between them. Incomplete CDR3 DNA: TGTGCCAGCTCAGAGGCGACAGGAGGTTACAATGAG. Its protein is CASSEATGGYNE. The whole CDR3 protein is CASSEATGGYNEQFF.

In its sample, this clone was seen many times. From the germline J gene comes the end of the CDR3, since the read stops 3 residues before it. The V and J genes are TRBV11-2 and TRBJ1-4; 7 nucleotides agree with TRBD1. J lost 3 bases, V lost 5 bases, and 6 bases had no gene match. The germline gives CDR1 SGHAT, CDR2 FQNNGV. This CDR3 region has 15 residues. CDR3 DNA (partial): TGTGCCAGCAGCAGCCTAGGGGGCGCTAATGAAAAA. Amino acids: CASSSLGGANEK. The whole CDR3 is CASSSLGGANEKLFF. The whole variable domain, remainder taken from reference TRBV11-2 and TRBJ1-4, is EAGVAQSPRYKIIEKRQSVAFWCNPISGHATLYWYQQILGQGPKLLIQFQNNGVVDDSQLPKDRFSAERLKGVDSTLKIQPAKLEDSAVYLCASSSLGGANEKLFFGSGTQLSVL.

This clone was seen ten or more times. The DNA ends 3 residues before the CDR3 does, and the rest of the CDR3 is filled in from the germline J gene. The chain is built from TRBV2 and TRBJ2-5, with no clear D. CDR1 SNHLY and CDR2 FYNNEI come from the germline V gene. Trimming removed 5 bases at V and 3 bases at J, with 4 bases between. This CDR3 comprises 11 residues. The covered CDR3 bases are TGTGCCAGCAGTTCTGAAGAGACC. Encoded protein: CASSSEET. The full CDR3 is CASSSEETQYF.

This clone came up many times. CDR3 region: CASSSQETQYF. The DNA read from the CDR3 is TGTGCCAGCAGCTCACAAGAGACC. The chain carries TRBV11-2 and TRBJ2-5; no clear D gene. Read sequence stops 3 residues before the CDR3 end, and the germline J gene provides the missing end. V lost 4 bases and J lost 2, with 2 bases in between. CDR3 length equals 11 residues. The V gene's germline CDR1 is SGHAT and CDR2 FQNNGV.

This clone has a count of ten or more. The read falls 3 residues short of the CDR3 end, and the missing part is taken from the germline J gene. The chain joins TRBV20-1 to TRBJ1-2, with 8 positions matching TRBD1. V was clipped by 6 bases and J by 2 bases; unmatched bases: 5. The CDR3 is made up of 13 amino acids. Germline CDR1 and CDR2: DFQATT and SNEGSKA (reference sequence). The CDR3 bases that were read are TGCAGTGCAGATCGACAGGGGAACTATGGC. Amino acids: CSADRQGNYG. The CDR3 in its entirety is CSADRQGNYGYTF.

With regard to this clone: The DNA ends 3 residues before the CDR3 does, and the rest of the CDR3 is filled in from the germline J gene. The chain is built from TRBV5-1 and TRBJ2-3, with D perhaps TRBD1 (5 bases). Germline V gene data show CDR1 as SGHRS and CDR2 as YFSETQ. The CDR3 extends over 17 amino acids. The sequenced part of the CDR3 DNA is TGCGCCAGCAGCTGGGGCGAGTGGGCGACGGGCAATCAGCCG. Translated, it gives CASSWGEWATGNQP. The entire CDR3 protein reads CASSWGEWATGNQPQYF.

Comment on this clone: The CDR3 end lies 3 residues beyond the end of the read and is filled in from the germline J gene. This chain uses TRBV5-1 with TRBJ2-7; no reliable D call. Germline CDR1 and CDR2: SGHRS and YFSETQ. The CDR3 sequence is 14 residues long. The V end was cut by 0 bases, the J end by 1 base, with 8 bases between. The part of the CDR3 DNA that was read is TGCGCCAGCAGCTTGGAACCCGGGTCCTACGAG. This gives the protein CASSLEPGSYE. The complete CDR3 sequence is CASSLEPGSYEQYF.

This clone was detected ten times or more. CDR3 bases read: TGTGCCATCAGTGACTCGCGGGAGTTATATGAG. Translating gives CAISDSRELYE. The whole CDR3 reads CAISDSRELYEQFF. The chain employs TRBV10-3 and TRBJ2-1; 7 bases are a match to TRBD2. With the read ending 3 residues before the CDR3 end, the germline J gene is used to fill in that end. Trimming cost V 3 bases and J 8 bases; bases outside gene matches: 7. The V gene's germline CDR1 is ENHRY and CDR2 SYGVKD. CDR3 length: 14 residues.

This clone was counted at least ten times. From the germline J gene comes the end of the CDR3, since the read stops 3 residues before it. The rearrangement uses TRBV14 and TRBJ2-3, with unresolved D. V gave up 0 bases and J gave up 0 bases, with 7 bases separating them. The CDR3 loop spans 15 amino acids. Germline CDR1 and CDR2: SGHDN and FVKESK. The part of the CDR3 DNA that was read is TGTGCCAGCAGCCAAGATAATCCTAGCACAGATACG. Protein product: CASSQDNPSTDT. From start to end, the CDR3 is CASSQDNPSTDTQYF.

At least ten counts were recorded for this clone. The sequenced fragment ends 3 residues before the CDR3 boundary, so the rest is inferred from the germline J gene. V is TRBV15 and J is TRBJ1-3, with D possibly TRBD1 on 6 matching bases. The CDR3 is made up of 15 amino acids. The V and J ends lost 4 bases and 1 base respectively, with 11 bases between them. Per the germline V gene, CDR1 is LNHNV and CDR2 is YYDKDF (reference sequence). The sequenced CDR3 bases are TGTGCCACCAGCATGGACAGAATTTCTGGAAACACC. This translates into CATSMDRISGNT. The complete CDR3 protein is CATSMDRISGNTIYF.

This clone was seen at least ten times. The sequence runs out 3 residues before the end of the CDR3; the remainder is reconstructed from the germline J gene. The chain carries TRBV5-1 and TRBJ1-1, with a possible D match to TRBD1 (5 bases). From germline, CDR1 is SGHRS and CDR2 YFSETQ. The CDR3 is 13 amino acids. Deletions cut 3 bases from V and 1 base from J, with 7 bases between. This CDR3 is CASSWGENTEAFF. CDR3 DNA (partial): TGCGCCAGCAGCTGGGGGGAGAACACTGAA.

In this sample, this clone turned up many times. The sequence runs out 3 residues before the end of the CDR3; the remainder is reconstructed from the germline J gene. The chain combines TRBV5-5 with TRBJ1-1, with 9 bases identical to TRBD1. The CDR3 loop spans 15 amino acids. J lost 1 base, V lost 5 bases, and 6 bases had no gene match. Per germline, CDR1 SGHKS and CDR2 YYEKEE (reference sequence). The CDR3 spells CASRLKQGANTEAFF. Partial CDR3 DNA: TGTGCCAGCAGGCTCAAACAGGGGGCGAACACTGAA.